These 6 T cell receptor beta chains came from one sample sequenced in a study of beta chain features in type 1 diabetes. Regarding the study as a whole: There was a moderate but significant shortening of TCRB CDR3s in all four CD4+ subsets of Type 1 diabetes patients.

Every bit of the isolated RNA underwent reverse transcription, so sequencing read expressed TCRB transcripts. Sequenced by immunoSEQ multiplex PCR; TCRdb stores in-frame clones only, minus some. The data hold 60,000 to 75,000 clones, with roughly 49% observed a single time. Antigen specificity for these receptors is unknown. The sequenced sample was central memory CD4+ T cells from blood. Receptors originate from a man aged 30 to 45 with type 1 diabetes.

This clone has more than one count but fewer than ten. The chain employs TRBV19 and TRBJ2-3; weak D call: TRBD2 (6 bases). V gave up 4 bases and J gave up 3 bases, with 11 bases separating them. This CDR3 is built from 14 residues. Per germline, CDR1 LNHDA and CDR2 SQIVND (reference sequence). CDR3 sequence: CASSTRGSTDTQYF. The CDR3 DNA sequence: TGTGCCAGTAGTACGCGGGGCTCAACAGATACGCAGTATTTT. The variable domain in full, with the rest retrieved from reference TRBV19 and TRBJ2-3, is DGGITQSPKYLFRKEGQNVTLSCEQNLNHDAMYWYRQDPGQGLRLIYYSQIVNDFQKGDIAEGYSVSREKKESFPLTVTSAQKNPTAFYLCASSTRGSTDTQYFGPGTRLTVL.

V is TRBV11-2 and J is TRBJ1-1, with 10 bases fitting TRBD1. The CDR3 runs 15 residues. J was trimmed by 5 bases and V by 4 bases; bases with no gene match: 7. Germline CDR1 and CDR2: SGHAT and FQNNGV. This CDR3 reads CASSWGQGWGTEAFF. CDR3 in DNA: TGTGCCAGCAGCTGGGGACAGGGGTGGGGTACTGAAGCTTTCTTT.

J is TRBJ1-1 and V is TRBV10-3, with a weak D call TRBD1 (5 bases). The germline gives CDR1 ENHRY, CDR2 SYGVKD. Trimming stripped 1 base from V and 3 bases from J, with 12 bases between. This CDR3 spans 15 amino acids. Here the CDR3 reads CAISELGGTDTEAFF. CDR3 nucleotides: TGTGCCATCAGTGAGTTGGGAGGGACCGACACTGAAGCTTTCTTT.

V usage is TRBV4-1 and J usage is TRBJ1-2; D is uncertain. V lost 0 bases and J lost 1, with 9 bases in between. The CDR3 runs to 15 residues. Germline V gene lookup returns CDR1 MGHRA and CDR2 YSYEKL. For the CDR3, the DNA is TGCGCCAGCAGCCAAGATGAACACCGTAACTATGGCTACACCTTC. It yields the protein CASSQDEHRNYGYTF.

The rearrangement links TRBV30 to TRBJ1-1; D unclear. This CDR3 has 14 residues. The V end lost 2 bases, the J end lost 0 bases, and 10 bases lay between the germline ends. Per germline, CDR1 GTSNPN and CDR2 SVGIG (reference sequence). CDR3 in DNA: TGTGCCTGGAGTAAGCTCGGAGTGAACACTGAAGCTTTCTTT. This gives the protein CAWSKLGVNTEAFF.

This clone was found a few times. This chain links TRBV14 with TRBJ2-7; 7 bases agree with TRBD1. The CDR3 covers 14 residues. CDR1 and CDR2 (germline): SGHDN, FVKESK. After removal of 3 bases from V and 12 bases from J, the junction contained 14 bases not matched to a gene. The CDR3 DNA reads as TGTGCCAGCAGCCATTCGCTTCTCAGGGGGTATCTGTACTTC. This sequence encodes CASSHSLLRGYLYF. The full variable domain, its missing parts supplied by reference TRBV14 and TRBJ2-7, is EAGVTQFPSHSVIEKGQTVTLRCDPISGHDNLYWYRRVMGKEIKFLLHFVKESKQDESGMPNNRFLAERTGGTYSTLKVQPAELEDSGVYFCASSHSLLRGYLYFGPGTRLTVT.